The present entry profiles one T cell receptor beta chain with its context. Its specificity is not known. This entry is derived from a study of T-cell memory formation after mild COVID-19. Findings of the study overall: The pre-infection memory compartment contained some responding clones, suggesting cross-reactive memory joined.

TCRdb redid the calling of the 5' RACE reads with MiXCR, one entry per CDR3 protein. The sample lists around 450,000 distinct CDR3 sequences; 24% were seen once. The CDR3 loop spans 19 amino acids. CDR1 LNHNV and CDR2 YYDKDF come from the germline V gene (reference sequence). V was clipped by 0 bases and J by 2 bases, with 23 bases between them. The chain links TRBV15 to TRBJ2-7; D is ambiguous. This clonotype originated in an adult woman who had mild COVID-19 (a few samples of this study predate the infection). Cell type and time point are not known. Sequencing was done on a sample of PBMCs or a T cell subset sorted from them (not recorded which). The CDR3 nucleotides read TGTGCCACCAGCAGAGATCTCTCCGTCTGGCCACAGCCCGCCTACGAGCAGTACTTC. Translated: CATSRDLSVWPQPAYEQYF.